Listed here are 15 T cell receptor beta chains from one sample, sequenced in a study of shared clonotypes between healthy human individuals. Some clones are missing from TCRdb's copy, which holds only in-frame ones; the method was immunoSEQ multiplex PCR. The sample comprises millions of clones, approximately 94% of which are singletons, and around 1.7% rests with the top ten. Positively selected for CCR7, the CD45RO-negative cells used as naive CD8 cells excluded terminally differentiated effector memory CD45RA+ cells. Material for sequencing was naive CD8+ T cells from PBMCs. Receptors were obtained from a man aged 18 to 29 in good health. Some clones in this sample may be carry-over from other donors' samples.

This chain connects TRBV9 to TRBJ1-3, with D possibly matching TRBD1 (5 bases). In germline, CDR1 is SGDLS, CDR2 YYNGEE. The V gene lost 3 bases and the J gene lost 1 base, with 14 bases spanning the gap. The CDR3 contains 16 residues. CDR3 loop: CASSGTRQFSGNTIYF. DNA of the CDR3: TGTGCCAGCAGCGGGACCCGACAGTTTTCTGGAAACACCATATATTTT.

V usage is TRBV27 and J usage is TRBJ2-7, with D possibly matching TRBD2 (5 bases). Germline V gives CDR1 MNHEY, CDR2 SMNVEV (reference sequence). CDR3 length equals 14 residues. V shed 5 bases and J shed 3 bases, with 14 bases lying between them. CDR3 protein: CASSPSAAGYEQYF. The DNA for the CDR3 is TGTGCCAGCAGTCCTTCGGCGGCGGGCTACGAGCAGTACTTC.

The rearrangement uses TRBV27 and TRBJ2-7; 7 bases line up with TRBD1. CDR1 and CDR2 from the germline V gene are MNHEY and SMNVEV (reference sequence). The CDR3 totals 16 residues. J gave up 1 base and V 4 bases, and 10 bases lay outside the gene matches. The CDR3 DNA is TGTGCCAGCAGTTCGGACGGACAGGCCCTGTCCTACGAGCAGTACTTC. Encoded protein: CASSSDGQALSYEQYF.

The J gene is TRBJ1-4, the V gene TRBV4-1, with D perhaps matching TRBD1 (6 bases). V was cut by 2 bases and J by 4 bases, with 11 bases left in between. This CDR3 is built from 15 residues. Germline V gene sequence: CDR1 MGHRA, CDR2 YSYEKL. CDR3 sequence reads: CASSQSGQINEKLFF. The DNA for the CDR3 is TGCGCCAGCAGCCAAAGTGGACAGATTAATGAAAAACTGTTTTTT.

The chain recombines TRBV15 with TRBJ2-1; tentative D call: TRBD2 (5 bases). The V end was cut by 5 bases, the J end by 3 bases, with 8 bases between. This CDR3 is 13 amino acids long. Germline V gives CDR1 LNHNV, CDR2 YYDKDF (reference sequence). The CDR3 protein is CATSGTSYNEQFF. The DNA for the CDR3 is TGTGCCACCAGCGGAACTAGCTACAATGAGCAGTTCTTC.

This clone was observed once. This sequence joins TRBV7-8 and TRBJ1-1; no clear D. Between the trimmed V and J ends, which lost 0 bases and 1 base, there was a span of 9 bases. From germline, CDR1 is SGHVS and CDR2 FQNEAQ. The CDR3 spans 15 residues. The CDR3 DNA reads TGTGCCAGCAGCTTAGCGGCGGGTCGGAACACTGAAGCTTTCTTT. This translates into CASSLAAGRNTEAFF.

This clone was seen only once. This chain joins TRBV6-5 and TRBJ2-3; 9 nucleotides align to TRBD2. V shed 2 bases, J shed 4 bases, and the junction held 7 bases outside the gene matches. The CDR3 is made up of 16 amino acids. Germline lookup yields CDR1 MNHEY and CDR2 SVGAGI. DNA of the CDR3: TGTGCCAGCAGTTACCTGGCTAGCGGGAACCCAGATACGCAGTATTTT. Translated: CASSYLASGNPDTQYF.

J is TRBJ2-7 and V is TRBV11-3; the D is unclear. Germline lookup yields CDR1 SGHNT and CDR2 YENEEA. V was cut by 5 bases and J by 4 bases, with 12 bases left in between. The CDR3 extends over 13 amino acids. The CDR3: CASSPRPGYEQYF. CDR3 in DNA: TGTGCCAGCAGCCCGAGACCGGGTTACGAGCAGTACTTC.

The chain has TRBV15 and TRBJ2-5; D may be TRBD2 (6 bases). This CDR3 has 15 amino acids. Per germline, CDR1 LNHNV and CDR2 YYDKDF (reference sequence). Between the trimmed V and J ends, which lost 8 bases and 5 bases, there was a span of 21 bases. The CDR3 bases are TGTGCCACCGCTTCCGGCGGAGGGGTTCGGGAGACCCAGTACTTC. This sequence encodes CATASGGGVRETQYF. The variable domain in full, with the rest retrieved from reference TRBV15 and TRBJ2-5, is DAMVIQNPRYQVTQFGKPVTLSCSQTLNHNVMYWYQQKSSQAPKLLFHYYDKDFNNEADTPDNFQSRRPNTSFCFLDIRSPGLGDTAMYLCATASGGGVRETQYFGPGTRLLVL.

A single count supports this clone. This chain connects TRBV7-3 to TRBJ2-1; the D gene is possibly TRBD2 (6 bases). V was shortened by 5 bases and J by 8 bases, with 22 bases between the two germline ends. The CDR3 has 16 amino acids. The germline gives CDR1 SGHTA, CDR2 FQGTGA. DNA for the CDR3: TGTGCCAGCAGCCCAAGGTTACGGGAGATGGGCGATGAGCAGTTCTTC. It specifies CASSPRLREMGDEQFF.

The rearrangement links TRBV29-1 to TRBJ2-5; 7 nucleotides agree with TRBD2. Matching the DNA end better, TRBJ2-7 makes the J call doubtful. The CDR3 totals 15 residues. The germline gives CDR1 SQVTM, CDR2 ANQGSEA. CDR3 DNA sequence: TGCAGCGTAGGTCGGGGGGACCCCTCCTCCTACGAGCAGTACTTC. Translated: CSVGRGDPSSYEQYF.

This sequence joins TRBV28 and TRBJ2-1; either TRBD1 or TRBD2 may fit D (5 bases each). Germline values: CDR1 MDHEN, CDR2 SYDVKM. Trimming took 7 bases from V and 5 from J, leaving 21 bases between them. This CDR3 comprises 16 residues. The CDR3 sequence is CASTKPPGRKDNEQFF. In DNA form, the CDR3 reads TGTGCCAGCACCAAACCCCCGGGACGTAAGGACAATGAGCAGTTCTTC.

The J gene is TRBJ2-5, the V gene TRBV30, with 7 bases fitting TRBD2. This CDR3 is built from 15 residues. J lost 5 bases, V lost 7 bases, and 16 bases had no gene match. From germline, CDR1 is GTSNPN and CDR2 SVGIG (reference sequence). The CDR3 spells CAFRLAQPLRETQYF. The CDR3 region has the DNA TGTGCCTTTCGACTAGCCCAGCCTTTGAGGGAGACCCAGTACTTC.

This clone appeared a few times. The V and J genes are TRBV7-6 and TRBJ1-1; D call uncertain. Germline-derived CDR1 and CDR2 are SGHVS and FNYEAQ. V lost 1 base, J lost 11 bases, and 14 bases lay in between. CDR3 length equals 13 residues. CDR3 in amino acids: CASSLGDGGGAFF. CDR3 DNA: TGTGCCAGCAGCTTAGGAGACGGAGGAGGGGCTTTCTTT.

The gene calls are TRBV28 and TRBJ2-3, with TRBD2 matching over 8 bases. V lost 3 bases and J lost 0; bases outside the gene matches: 5. The CDR3 spans 16 residues. Germline V gene data show CDR1 as MDHEN and CDR2 as SYDVKM. The CDR3 DNA is TGTGCCAGCAGTTTGACTAGCGAGCTTAGCACAGATACGCAGTATTTT. It translates to CASSLTSELSTDTQYF.